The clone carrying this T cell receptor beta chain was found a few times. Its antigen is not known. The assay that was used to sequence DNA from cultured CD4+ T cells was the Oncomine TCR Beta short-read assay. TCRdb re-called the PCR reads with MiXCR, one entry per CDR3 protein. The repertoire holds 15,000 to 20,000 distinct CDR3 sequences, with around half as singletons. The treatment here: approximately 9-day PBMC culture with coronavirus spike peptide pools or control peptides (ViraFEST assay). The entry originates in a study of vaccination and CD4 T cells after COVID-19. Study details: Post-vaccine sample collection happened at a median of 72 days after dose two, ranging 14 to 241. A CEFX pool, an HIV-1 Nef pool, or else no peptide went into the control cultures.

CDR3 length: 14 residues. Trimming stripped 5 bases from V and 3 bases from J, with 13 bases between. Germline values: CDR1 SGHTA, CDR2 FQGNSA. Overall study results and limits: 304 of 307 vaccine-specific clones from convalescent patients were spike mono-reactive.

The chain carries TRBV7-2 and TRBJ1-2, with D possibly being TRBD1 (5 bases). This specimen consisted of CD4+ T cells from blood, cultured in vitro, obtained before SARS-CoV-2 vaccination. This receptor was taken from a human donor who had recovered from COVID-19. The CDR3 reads CASSQTQGYYGYTF. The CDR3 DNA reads TGTGCCAGCAGCCAAACCCAGGGATACTATGGCTACACCTTC.